These 23 T cell receptor beta chains were all obtained from the same sample, sequenced in a study of T cells after posttransplantation cyclophosphamide (TCRdb year 2016). To prepare the library, the immunoSEQ multiplex PCR assay was applied. This is the immuneACCESS table as TCRdb keeps it, with only in-frame sequences that have V and J called. A part of the clones is gone; compared with another copy, unresolved V genes explain less than half, and the rest is unexplained. The sample data list fewer than 60,000 clones, and roughly 94% of these were observed just once. 2.5% to 3.5% of the sample is in the top ten clones. Specimen: PBMCs. The receptors originated from a woman under 40 in good health and a related stem cell transplant donor.

The chain is built from TRBV4-1 and TRBJ1-2; D unresolved. The CDR3 is made up of 14 amino acids. The V gene lost 4 bases and the J gene lost 4 bases, with 13 bases spanning the gap. Germline-derived CDR1 and CDR2 are MGHRA and YSYEKL. The CDR3 DNA is TGCGCCAGCAGCCTAGACGGGAACCCCTATGGCTACACCTTC. This encodes CASSLDGNPYGYTF.

The rearrangement joins TRBV4-1 to TRBJ1-1; 7 bases map to TRBD1. Germline CDR1 reads MGHRA; CDR2 reads YSYEKL. The CDR3 is 16 amino acids. J lost 5 bases, V lost 4 bases, and 13 bases had no gene match. The CDR3 protein is CASSRETGAQRTEAFF. Here the CDR3 DNA reads TGCGCCAGCAGCCGGGAAACAGGGGCGCAAAGGACTGAAGCTTTCTTT.

The count of this clone is one. J is TRBJ1-6 and V is TRBV15; D is uncertain. The CDR3 contains 16 residues. Looked up from germline, CDR1 is LNHNV and CDR2 is YYDKDF (reference sequence). V gave up 0 bases and J gave up 10 bases, with 16 bases separating them. In DNA form, the CDR3 reads TGTGCCACCAGCAGAGATCTTAATACTCAGGCGTCACCCCTCCACTTT. Its translation: CATSRDLNTQASPLHF.

The chain links TRBV5-6 to TRBJ1-2; TRBD1 agrees at 8 bases. Germline lookup yields CDR1 SGHDT and CDR2 YYEEEE. The CDR3 is made up of 16 amino acids. After removal of 1 base from V and 6 bases from J, the junction contained 11 bases not matched to a gene. The chain's CDR3 is CASSLYRGNGRHGYTF. DNA of the CDR3: TGTGCCAGCAGCTTGTACAGGGGGAACGGGCGACATGGCTACACCTTC.

The chain couples TRBV19 to TRBJ1-5, with TRBD1 matching 7 bases. The CDR3 is made up of 14 amino acids. Germline values: CDR1 LNHDA, CDR2 SQIVND (reference sequence). V was pared by 6 bases and J by 2 bases, with 4 bases of the junction left unmatched. For the CDR3, the DNA is TGTGCCAGTAGCCGGCAGGGGGGCAATCAGCCCCAGCATTTT. Translation gives CASSRQGGNQPQHF.

V and J are TRBV5-1 and TRBJ2-7, with TRBD1 matching over 7 bases. The V gene end was trimmed by 3 bases and the J gene end by 5 bases; junction bases not matched to a gene: 8. The germline V gene has CDR1 SGHRS and CDR2 YFSETQ. CDR3 size: 14 residues. The CDR3 loop reads CASSSDRARHEQYF. In nucleotides, the CDR3 is TGCGCCAGCAGCTCCGACAGGGCCAGACACGAGCAGTACTTC. Combining the CDR3 with reference TRBV5-1 and TRBJ2-7 gives the whole variable domain KAGVTQTPRYLIKTRGQQVTLSCSPISGHRSVSWYQQTPGQGLQFLFEYFSETQRNKGNFPGRFSGRQFSNSRSEMNVSTLELGDSALYLCASSSDRARHEQYFGPGTRLTVT.

The rearrangement uses TRBV7-2 and TRBJ1-1; 7 nucleotides match TRBD1. The germline gives CDR1 SGHTA, CDR2 FQGNSA. Trimming removed 3 bases from V and 1 base from J; junction bases left unmatched: 8. The CDR3 length is 16 residues. The CDR3 region has the DNA TGTGCCAGCAGCTTTAGACAGGGATTCACGAACACTGAAGCTTTCTTT. Its translation: CASSFRQGFTNTEAFF.

The gene calls are TRBV5-1 and TRBJ2-3, with TRBD1 matching over 9 bases. The CDR3 is 15 amino acids. Trimming at V came to 0 bases and at J to 4 bases, leaving 3 bases not matched to a gene. Germline V lookup: CDR1 SGHRS, CDR2 YFSETQ. CDR3 nucleotides: TGCGCCAGCAGCTTGGGACAGGGGGGCTCAGATACGCAGTATTTT. Protein product: CASSLGQGGSDTQYF.

A few counts support this clone. The V and J genes are TRBV25-1 and TRBJ2-1, with D possibly being TRBD1 (5 bases). The germline V gene has CDR1 MGHDK and CDR2 SYGVNS. Trimming cost V 3 bases and J 7 bases, with 10 bases left between them. The CDR3 is 13 residues long. CDR3 region: CASSEQGRNEQFF. The CDR3 bases are TGTGCCAGCAGTGAGCAGGGTAGGAATGAGCAGTTCTTC.

The chain uses TRBV30 and TRBJ1-6; TRBD1 agrees at 10 bases. The germline gives CDR1 GTSNPN, CDR2 SVGIG (reference sequence). This CDR3 contains 15 residues. Losses at the gene ends were 2 bases for V and 5 bases for J; bases not matched to a gene: 3. CDR3 region: CAWSYGQGDNSPLHF. The DNA for the CDR3 is TGTGCCTGGAGTTACGGACAGGGGGATAATTCACCCCTCCACTTT.

The chain carries TRBV2 and TRBJ1-5; tentatively, D is TRBD1 (5 bases). Trimming cost V 6 bases and J 4 bases, with 10 bases left between them. Per germline, CDR1 SNHLY and CDR2 FYNNEI. CDR3 length: 13 amino acids. CDR3 in DNA: TGTGCCAGCAGGGGGCACGGGAATCAGCCCCAGCATTTT. Translated, it gives CASRGHGNQPQHF.

The rearrangement links TRBV6-1 to TRBJ1-2; D unclear. Germline CDR1 is MNHNS and CDR2 is SASEGT. The CDR3 loop spans 13 amino acids. Between the trimmed V and J ends, which lost 1 base and 4 bases, there was a span of 7 bases. CDR3 in DNA: TGTGCCAGCAGTGAAGGGTCGGTCTATGGCTACACCTTC. Amino acids: CASSEGSVYGYTF.

The V and J genes are TRBV21-1 and TRBJ2-7; the DNA was not used to check the table's D call, TRBD1. TRBV21-1 is deemed a pseudogene. CDR3 length equals 14 residues. The CDR3 DNA is TGTGCCAGCAAAGTGACAGGGTGGGACTACGAGCAGTACTTC. This sequence encodes CASKVTGWDYEQYF.

V and J are TRBV13 and TRBJ2-2; D may be TRBD2 (7 bases). V was trimmed by 1 base and J by 0 bases, leaving 27 bases between them. CDR3 length: 22 residues. The V gene's germline CDR1 is PRHDT and CDR2 FYEKMQ (reference sequence). The CDR3 spells CASSLAFLPGGHEMANTGELFF. In nucleotides, the CDR3 is TGTGCCAGCAGCTTAGCCTTCTTACCGGGGGGCCACGAAATGGCGAACACCGGGGAGCTGTTTTTT.

The rearrangement links TRBV9 to TRBJ1-1, with D uncertain. Germline lookup yields CDR1 SGDLS and CDR2 YYNGEE. V dropped 3 bases and J dropped 1 base, with 13 bases sitting between them. The CDR3 contains 15 residues. The CDR3 sequence is CASSAPEGTNTEAFF. The CDR3 nucleotides are TGTGCCAGCAGCGCCCCCGAGGGAACGAACACTGAAGCTTTCTTT. Full variable domain (rest looked up from reference TRBV9 and TRBJ1-1): DSGVTQTPKHLITATGQRVTLRCSPRSGDLSVYWYQQSLDQGLQFLIQYYNGEERAKGNILERFSAQQFPDLHSELNLSSLELGDSALYFCASSAPEGTNTEAFFGQGTRLTVV.

V is TRBV28 and J is TRBJ1-2; the D gene is possibly TRBD1 (6 bases). The CDR3 contains 14 residues. The V end was cut by 2 bases, the J end by 5 bases, with 12 bases between. Germline-derived CDR1 and CDR2 are MDHEN and SYDVKM. The CDR3 reads CASSLRDTIYGYTF. CDR3 nucleotide sequence: TGTGCCAGCAGTTTAAGGGACACCATATATGGCTACACCTTC.

This chain uses TRBV14 with TRBJ1-1; D perhaps matches TRBD1 (5 bases). This CDR3 has 14 residues. Germline loops: CDR1 SGHDN, CDR2 FVKESK. V shed 0 bases and J shed 2 bases, with 7 bases lying between them. This chain's CDR3 is CASSQETANTEAFF. The CDR3 DNA reads as TGTGCCAGCAGCCAAGAGACAGCTAACACTGAAGCTTTCTTT.

This clone was observed a single time. The rearrangement uses TRBV7-3 and TRBJ1-1; 7 bases are a match to TRBD1. Germline V gives CDR1 SGHTA, CDR2 FQGTGA. This CDR3 has 13 amino acids. Losses at the gene ends were 5 bases for V and 10 bases for J; bases not matched to a gene: 10. CDR3 residues: CASSPSTGVRAFF. The CDR3 DNA reads TGTGCCAGCAGCCCTAGTACAGGGGTTAGAGCTTTCTTT.

Written as DNA, the CDR3 is TGTGCCAGCAGCTTAACCGTCTCTAAGAACACTGAAGCTTTCTTT. Translation gives CASSLTVSKNTEAFF. This chain connects TRBV7-3 to TRBJ1-1; D gene uncertain. Germline V gene sequence: CDR1 SGHTA, CDR2 FQGTGA. The length of the CDR3 is 15 residues. With 0 bases removed from V and 1 base from J, the gap between germline ends came to 9 bases.

The gene calls are TRBV9 and TRBJ2-4; TRBD1 agrees at 8 bases. This CDR3 has 16 residues. Germline V gene lookup returns CDR1 SGDLS and CDR2 YYNGEE. J lost 0 bases, V lost 4 bases, and 6 bases had no gene match. Here the CDR3 reads CASSPDRDLAKNIQYF. CDR3 DNA: TGTGCCAGCAGCCCGGACAGGGATCTAGCCAAAAACATTCAGTACTTC. Variable domain in full (rest from reference TRBV9 and TRBJ2-4): DSGVTQTPKHLITATGQRVTLRCSPRSGDLSVYWYQQSLDQGLQFLIQYYNGEERAKGNILERFSAQQFPDLHSELNLSSLELGDSALYFCASSPDRDLAKNIQYFGAGTRLSVL.

The chain uses TRBV5-1 and TRBJ2-7; 9 bases are a match to TRBD1. The trim removed 4 bases at V and 6 bases at J, leaving 5 bases unmatched. CDR1 SGHRS and CDR2 YFSETQ come from the germline V gene. The CDR3 loop spans 13 amino acids. Here the CDR3 DNA reads TGCGCCAGCAGCGGGACAGGGACCCTCGAGCAGTACTTC. Its translation is CASSGTGTLEQYF.

The chain combines TRBV14 with TRBJ1-2; D ambiguous. The V gene lost 0 bases and the J gene lost 3 bases, with 11 bases spanning the gap. CDR1 is SGHDN, CDR2 FVKESK, per germline. The CDR3 is 15 residues long. The CDR3 DNA reads TGTGCCAGCAGCCAAGATTTCCGGGGAGACTATGGCTACACCTTC. Protein: CASSQDFRGDYGYTF.

The chain recombines TRBV9 with TRBJ2-3; perhaps TRBD2 as D (5 bases). The germline V gene encodes CDR1 SGDLS and CDR2 YYNGEE. Trimming shortened V by 5 bases and J by 4 bases, and 14 bases separated the two germline ends. This CDR3 spans 14 amino acids. The CDR3 DNA reads as TGTGCCAGCAGTTTGGAGAGGAGGTCAGATACGCAGTATTTT. Protein sequence: CASSLERRSDTQYF.